The clone carrying this T cell receptor beta chain came up once. The antigen is unknown. The CDR3 consists of 13 residues. Trimming removed 2 bases at V and 3 bases at J, with 10 bases between. The germline gives CDR1 GTSNPN, CDR2 SVGIG (reference sequence). The data derive from a study of vaccination effects on CD4 cells after COVID-19. Study-wide context: It was a median of 72 days after the second dose that post-vaccine samples were obtained.

The study, taken as a whole, reports: Cross-reactivity toward common cold coronaviruses was confined to only 1 of 255 vaccine-induced clones in healthy vaccinees.

Before any sequencing was done, the ViraFEST assay used viral peptide pools to expand antigen-specific CD4+ T cells. An approximately 10-day culture period preceded the isolation of CD4+ T cells. As their vaccination, participants received two doses of either BNT162b2 or mRNA-1273. For each well, 1.5 million to 2.5 million PBMC were cultured with 9 to 10 IU/ml IL-2 and around 9.6 ug/ml peptides. Measured with immunoSEQ multiplex PCR; TCRdb has only the in-frame clones, and not every one. The table includes 30,000 or so clones, about 69% detected once. V and J are TRBV30 and TRBJ2-5; possible D gene TRBD2, 6 bases. Material: CD4+ T cells from PBMCs cultured with HCoV-NL63 spike peptides, obtained after COVID-19 vaccination. This TCR came from a human donor who received a COVID-19 vaccine. CDR3 protein: CAWSSGVEETQYF. CDR3 nucleotides: TGTGCCTGGAGTTCGGGGGTCGAAGAGACCCAGTACTTC.